The table lists the clone carrying this T cell receptor (beta chain) with a few counts. Its target is unknown. This sample is part of a study of vaccination and CD4 T cells after COVID-19. An Oncomine TCR Beta short-read assay was used to sequence the DNA from cultured CD4+ T cells. The template was genomic DNA from cultured CD4+ T cells. TCRdb passed the PCR reads through MiXCR, listing each CDR3 protein once. Counted here are 7,500 to 10,000 distinct CDR3 sequences, roughly 36% occurring once; the ten biggest clones make up 15%. The CDR3 loop spans 14 amino acids. In germline, CDR1 is DFQATT, CDR2 SNEGSKA (reference sequence). The J segment lost 11 bases and the V segment lost 3 bases, leaving 11 bases of the junction unmatched. Sample treatment: roughly ten-day PBMC culture with coronavirus spike peptide pools or control peptides (ViraFEST assay). Those CD4+ T cells from the unexposed donor predate the COVID-19 pandemic (2011-2018). ViraFEST grew antigen-specific T cells using peptide pools, then sequenced TCRs.

The sequenced sample was CD4+ T cells from blood, cultured in vitro. The J gene is TRBJ2-1, the V gene TRBV20-1; 9 nucleotides align to TRBD2. This clonotype originated in a human donor in good health. As DNA, the CDR3 is TGCAGTGCTAGGGACGACCAGCGGGAGGCCCAGCAGTTCTTC. This sequence encodes CSARDDQREAQQFF.